One and the same sample provided the 27 T cell receptor beta chains below, sequenced in a study of cytomegalovirus exposure and HLA in healthy donors. In the PCR, 60 Vbeta and 13 Jbeta primers were used. Data came from immunoSEQ multiplex PCR; TCRdb stores just in-frame clones and leaves some out. The table has around 130,000 clones, around 78% seen once. The sequencing input was PBMCs. The receptor set was obtained from a woman aged 40-49 years in good health and CMV-seronegative.

The rearrangement links TRBV15 to TRBJ2-5, with D perhaps matching TRBD2 (7 bases). CDR3 length equals 13 residues. The V end was cut by 8 bases, the J end by 3 bases, with 13 bases between. Germline loops: CDR1 LNHNV, CDR2 YYDKDF (reference sequence). The CDR3 region has the DNA TGTGCCACCGGCGGGGGCTATGAAGAGACCCAGTACTTC. Its translation: CATGGGYEETQYF.

This clone occurred a few times. The rearrangement joins TRBV6-1 to TRBJ2-3; the match to TRBD2 covers 8 bases. The junction had 7 bases not matched to a gene; V was cut back by 8 bases and J by 3 bases. CDR1 is MNHNS, CDR2 SASEGT, per germline. The length of the CDR3 is 14 residues. The CDR3 sequence is CASRGGGPTDTQYF. The DNA for the CDR3 is TGTGCCAGCCGGGGGGGAGGGCCTACAGATACGCAGTATTTT.

The rearrangement links TRBV11-2 to TRBJ2-7; no definite D call. The CDR3 contains 13 residues. Trimming left V 1 base short and J 0 bases short, with 4 bases between. Germline CDR1 and CDR2: SGHAT and FQNNGV. CDR3 DNA sequence: TGTGCCAGCAGCTTAGGGCACTCCTACGAGCAGTACTTC. This translates into CASSLGHSYEQYF.

This clone was found once. V usage is TRBV11-2 and J usage is TRBJ2-3; TRBD1 aligns across 8 bases. Germline V gene sequence: CDR1 SGHAT, CDR2 FQNNGV. The trim removed 5 bases at V and 6 bases at J, leaving 1 base unmatched. This CDR3 is built from 12 residues. CDR3: CASSRQGDTQYF. Written as DNA, the CDR3 is TGTGCCAGCAGCCGACAGGGGGATACGCAGTATTTT.

V usage is TRBV15 and J usage is TRBJ2-1, with 7 positions matching TRBD2. Germline trimming cut 0 bases from V and 0 bases from J; bases unmatched to any gene: 2. Germline lookup yields CDR1 LNHNV and CDR2 YYDKDF (reference sequence). This CDR3 is 16 amino acids long. This CDR3 reads CATSRDGTNSYNEQFF. The CDR3 region has the DNA TGTGCCACCAGCAGAGATGGGACTAACTCCTACAATGAGCAGTTCTTC. The variable domain in full, with the rest retrieved from reference TRBV15 and TRBJ2-1, is DAMVIQNPRYQVTQFGKPVTLSCSQTLNHNVMYWYQQKSSQAPKLLFHYYDKDFNNEADTPDNFQSRRPNTSFCFLDIRSPGLGDTAMYLCATSRDGTNSYNEQFFGPGTRLTVL.

The chain uses TRBV9 and TRBJ1-1; TRBD1 agrees at 7 bases. Per germline, CDR1 SGDLS and CDR2 YYNGEE. CDR3 length equals 14 residues. Trimming at V came to 4 bases and at J to 5 bases, leaving 8 bases not matched to a gene. CDR3 DNA: TGTGCCAGCAGCCTGACAGGGAAGGGGACTGAAGCTTTCTTT. As protein: CASSLTGKGTEAFF.

CDR3 nucleotide sequence: TGTGCCAGCGGGGCGATTAACTATGGCTACACCTTC. It yields the protein CASGAINYGYTF. The V call is TRBV9, the J call TRBJ1-2; D perhaps matches TRBD1 (5 bases). Germline V gives CDR1 SGDLS, CDR2 YYNGEE. The CDR3 totals 12 residues. Trimming removed 7 bases at V and 1 base at J, with 8 bases between. The full variable domain, its missing parts supplied by reference TRBV9 and TRBJ1-2, is DSGVTQTPKHLITATGQRVTLRCSPRSGDLSVYWYQQSLDQGLQFLIQYYNGEERAKGNILERFSAQQFPDLHSELNLSSLELGDSALYFCASGAINYGYTFGSGTRLTVV.

The rearrangement uses TRBV10-3 and TRBJ1-6; possible D gene TRBD1, 6 bases. Trimming removed 3 bases from V and 0 bases from J, with 15 bases in between. The CDR3 runs 18 residues. Germline CDR1 and CDR2: ENHRY and SYGVKD. CDR3 DNA sequence: TGTGCCATCAGTGAATCCGAGGGAGGGGGCTCCTATAATTCACCCCTCCACTTT. Translation gives CAISESEGGGSYNSPLHF.

This clone came up a few times. DNA of the CDR3: TGTGCCAGCAGTGACGGTCTCTTCGGGCCCCAGCATTTT. It codes for CASSDGLFGPQHF. The chain uses TRBV6-1 and TRBJ1-5; D is undetermined. This CDR3 has 13 residues. Trimming stripped 3 bases from V and 9 bases from J, with 12 bases between. CDR1 is MNHNS and CDR2 is SASEGT in the germline V gene.

This chain links TRBV27 with TRBJ2-4; D may be TRBD1 (6 bases). Trimming shortened V by 6 bases and J by 13 bases, and 19 bases separated the two germline ends. Germline V gene data show CDR1 as MNHEY and CDR2 as SMNVEV (reference sequence). CDR3 size: 13 residues. In DNA form, the CDR3 reads TGTGCCAGCAGCCAAACAGGGTCGTCACTCCAGTACTTC. This codes for CASSQTGSSLQYF.

The rearrangement joins TRBV5-4 to TRBJ2-7; D is possibly TRBD1 (7 bases). CDR3 size: 15 residues. Germline V gives CDR1 SGHNT, CDR2 YYREEE (reference sequence). The V end lost 4 bases, the J end lost 2 bases, and 16 bases lay between the germline ends. This CDR3 is CASSQGGYRAYEQYF. In DNA, the CDR3 is TGTGCCAGCAGCCAGGGGGGATACAGGGCCTACGAGCAGTACTTC.

A word on this clone: The sample carries other DNA sequences with the same CDR3. V and J are TRBV5-1 and TRBJ1-2; D perhaps matches TRBD1 (5 bases). Trimming pared 1 base from V and 1 base from J, leaving 8 bases between. CDR1 is SGHRS and CDR2 is YFSETQ in the germline V gene. This CDR3 spans 14 amino acids. CDR3 bases: TGCGCCAGCAGCTTGATCCAGGGTAACTATGGCTACACCTTC. Translated, it gives CASSLIQGNYGYTF.

The chain joins TRBV7-6 to TRBJ2-1; TRBD2 aligns across 13 bases. This CDR3 has 16 residues. J lost 4 bases, V lost 3 bases, and 3 bases had no gene match. Germline lookup yields CDR1 SGHVS and CDR2 FNYEAQ. CDR3 nucleotides: TGTGCCAGCAGCTTCACTAGCGGGGGGGCTTACAATGAGCAGTTCTTC. Its protein is CASSFTSGGAYNEQFF.

This chain links TRBV10-3 with TRBJ2-3, with TRBD2 identical over 7 bases. The CDR3 has 14 residues. V shed 4 bases and J 1 base; nucleotides not matched to a gene: 2. The germline V gene encodes CDR1 ENHRY and CDR2 SYGVKD. The CDR3 sequence: CAISVSGGTDTQYF. CDR3 DNA: TGTGCCATCAGTGTAAGCGGGGGCACAGATACGCAGTATTTT.

CDR3 bases: TGTGCCAGCAGCCACCGGGACAGGGCGTACGAGCAGTACTTC. Protein product: CASSHRDRAYEQYF. The chain carries TRBV28 and TRBJ2-7; 9 positions agree with TRBD1. The germline V gene encodes CDR1 MDHEN and CDR2 SYDVKM. V shed 6 bases and J 4 bases; nucleotides not matched to a gene: 7. The length of the CDR3 is 14 residues.

This chain connects TRBV2 to TRBJ1-1, with no clear D. CDR1 and CDR2 (germline): SNHLY, FYNNEI. The CDR3 sequence is 14 residues long. V gave up 0 bases and J gave up 4 bases, with 9 bases separating them. The CDR3 DNA reads TGTGCCAGCAGTGAAGCGCTGGGAGGCACTGAAGCTTTCTTT. Translating gives CASSEALGGTEAFF.

This clone was recorded only once. V and J are TRBV5-1 and TRBJ1-6; 7 bases are a match to TRBD1. The V gene end was trimmed by 3 bases and the J gene end by 8 bases; junction bases not matched to a gene: 8. CDR1 and CDR2 from the germline V gene are SGHRS and YFSETQ. There are 15 residues in the CDR3. In DNA form, the CDR3 reads TGCGCCAGCAGCTATCAGGGGGAGCCGGATTCACCCCTCCACTTT. Protein: CASSYQGEPDSPLHF.

The sample holds one count of this clone. The chain uses TRBV5-4 and TRBJ2-5, with TRBD2 matching over 12 bases. There are 17 residues in the CDR3. The germline CDR1 and CDR2 sequences are SGHNT and YYREEE (reference sequence). V was pared by 5 bases and J by 1 base, with 9 bases of the junction left unmatched. The CDR3 loop is CASSRKTSGGTQETQYF. DNA for the CDR3: TGTGCCAGCAGTCGGAAGACTAGCGGGGGCACCCAAGAGACCCAGTACTTC.

This chain connects TRBV14 to TRBJ2-7, with TRBD1 identical over 7 bases. Germline V gene sequence: CDR1 SGHDN, CDR2 FVKESK. With V trimmed by 0 bases and J by 6 bases, 8 bases remained unmatched. There are 15 residues in the CDR3. The CDR3 loop reads CASSQEEDRLGEQYF. CDR3 coding DNA: TGTGCCAGCAGCCAAGAAGAGGACAGGCTGGGCGAGCAGTACTTC.

The chain recombines TRBV9 with TRBJ2-3; 8 nucleotides agree with TRBD2. Germline CDR1 is SGDLS and CDR2 is YYNGEE. Trimming at V came to 1 base and at J to 3 bases, leaving 7 bases not matched to a gene. The CDR3 contains 16 residues. CDR3 nucleotides: TGTGCCAGCAGCGTACGGAGCGCGGGAGGAACAGATACGCAGTATTTT. This translates into CASSVRSAGGTDTQYF.

V and J are TRBV7-9 and TRBJ2-7; possibly TRBD1 for D (6 bases). Trimming stripped 6 bases from V and 5 bases from J, with 14 bases between. Per the germline V gene, CDR1 is SEHNR and CDR2 is FQNEAQ (reference sequence). The CDR3 is made up of 13 amino acids. CDR3 in amino acids: CASRPSHRDEQYF. The CDR3 coding sequence is TGTGCCAGCAGACCCAGTCACAGGGACGAGCAGTACTTC.

CDR3: CSVDEGGGTGELFF. Written as DNA, the CDR3 is TGCAGCGTTGACGAAGGGGGAGGGACCGGGGAGCTGTTTTTT. This rearrangement joins TRBV29-1 to TRBJ2-2, with D possibly being TRBD2 (7 bases). Germline CDR1 reads SQVTM; CDR2 reads ANQGSEA. The ends were cut back, 3 bases at V and 5 bases at J, with 13 bases in the middle. The CDR3 contains 14 residues.

This chain links TRBV7-9 with TRBJ1-5; D not resolved. Germline-derived CDR1 and CDR2 are SEHNR and FQNEAQ (reference sequence). CDR3 size: 17 residues. Trimming removed 5 bases from V and 0 bases from J, with 17 bases in between. CDR3 DNA: TGTGCCAGCAGCCTGTCGCTAAGTCCAAATAGCAATCAGCCCCAGCATTTT. It codes for CASSLSLSPNSNQPQHF.

Remarks on this clone: One junction end disagrees with the germline gene, perhaps due to a read error. The chain couples TRBV27 to TRBJ2-6; D might be TRBD1 (5 bases). The CDR3 extends over 15 amino acids. CDR1 is MNHEY, CDR2 SMNVEV, per germline (reference sequence). For the CDR3, the DNA is TGTGCCAGCAGTTTATCCCTTTCTGGGGCCAACGGCCTGACTTTC. Its translation: CASSLSLSGANGLTF.

This clone was observed a single time. The V call is TRBV28, the J call TRBJ2-7; no firm D call. From germline, CDR1 is MDHEN and CDR2 SYDVKM. CDR3 length: 12 residues. V lost 8 bases and J 3 bases, leaving 11 bases between the germline ends. In DNA, the CDR3 is TGTGCCAGCGGGCAGAGCTACTACGAGCAGTACTTC. Translating gives CASGQSYYEQYF.

The gene calls are TRBV11-2 and TRBJ1-2; D may be TRBD1 (5 bases). CDR3 length: 15 amino acids. Trimming removed 0 bases at V and 8 bases at J, with 16 bases between. CDR1 and CDR2 (germline): SGHAT, FQNNGV. CDR3 sequence reads: CASSLDLVRGDGYTF. Written as DNA, the CDR3 is TGTGCCAGCAGCTTAGATCTGGTACGGGGGGACGGCTACACCTTC. The full variable domain, in which reference TRBV11-2 and TRBJ1-2 provide the parts outside the CDR3, is EAGVAQSPRYKIIEKRQSVAFWCNPISGHATLYWYQQILGQGPKLLIQFQNNGVVDDSQLPKDRFSAERLKGVDSTLKIQPAKLEDSAVYLCASSLDLVRGDGYTFGSGTRLTVV.

This clone was seen more than once but under ten times. This chain joins TRBV28 and TRBJ2-2; a possible D gene is TRBD2 (5 bases). The CDR3 extends over 13 amino acids. Germline lookup yields CDR1 MDHEN and CDR2 SYDVKM. V was pared by 6 bases and J by 1 base, with 6 bases between. The CDR3 here is CASRSGNTGELFF. DNA of the CDR3: TGTGCCAGCAGGAGCGGGAACACCGGGGAGCTGTTTTTT.